Included here is one TCR beta chain sequence, with context. The source of the sample is a study of blood T cell repertoires in COVID-19. Some clones are missing from TCRdb's copy, which holds only in-frame ones; the method was immunoSEQ multiplex PCR. The profile shows about 210,000 clones, 82% of them singletons. Trimming cost V 3 bases and J 7 bases; bases outside gene matches: 5. Germline loops: CDR1 LNHNV, CDR2 YYDKDF (reference sequence). The CDR3 is 15 amino acids. The chain combines TRBV15 with TRBJ1-6; 8 bases map to TRBD1. This receptor was identified in a middle-aged woman with acute or convalescent COVID-19. The sample consisted of peripheral blood. The CDR3 region is CATSRAGGGNSPLHF. The DNA of the CDR3 is TGTGCCACCAGCAGGGCAGGGGGCGGAAATTCACCCCTCCACTTT. Complete variable domain (other parts from reference TRBV15 and TRBJ1-6): DAMVIQNPRYQVTQFGKPVTLSCSQTLNHNVMYWYQQKSSQAPKLLFHYYDKDFNNEADTPDNFQSRRPNTSFCFLDIRSPGLGDTAMYLCATSRAGGGNSPLHFGNGTRLTVT.